This T cell receptor (beta chain) was sequenced for a study of T cells in tuberculosis. Background on the study: IGRA-negative adolescents, IGRA-positive adolescents with latent tuberculosis and adults with active tuberculosis formed this South African cohort. Samples predate treatment or fall within its first 7 days. Study-level results: The TCR-beta difference was not significant; alpha differences partly reflected length. Using the GMM-specific repertoire gave 85% to 90% accuracy versus approximately 70% with motifs.

V shed 3 bases, J shed 4 bases, and the junction held 8 bases outside the gene matches. Germline CDR1 and CDR2: MGHDK and SYGVNS. This CDR3 comprises 16 residues. The protocol was immunoSEQ multiplex PCR, while the TCRdb copy is restricted to in-frame clones and leaves out a portion. The sample has 6,500 to 9,500 clones; around 93% are singletons. This clone was found once. What it binds is not known. This chain links TRBV25-1 with TRBJ2-1; 8 bases line up with TRBD2. This TCR came from an adult with tuberculosis. Material: PBMCs. The CDR3 DNA reads as TGTGCCAGCAGTGACCCGGGAGGGAGATTTTACAATGAGCAGTTCTTC. This encodes CASSDPGGRFYNEQFF.